The 3 T cell receptor beta chains listed next were all sequenced from one sample in a study of CD8+CD57+ T cells in acquired aplastic anemia. Genomic DNA was employed as the template in profiling TCR beta VDJ and CDR3. TCRdb passed the reads through MiXCR, listing each CDR3 protein once. Found here are some 130,000 distinct CDR3 sequences, around two fifths of them singletons; the top ten hold 8.4%. Material: sorted CD4+, CD8+, or CD8+CD57+ T cells (not recorded which) from PBMCs. The receptors were sampled from a human donor in good health, serving as a control.

Of note for this clonotype: A much larger clone differs from this one at a single base, so this may be a read error. This sequence joins TRBV20-1 and TRBJ1-4; no clear D. This CDR3 region has 13 residues. From germline, CDR1 is DFQATT and CDR2 SNEGSKA (reference sequence). DNA for the CDR3: TGCAGTGCTAGCCGAGGGCCTAATGAAAGACTGTTTTTT. This sequence encodes CSASRGPNERLFF.

This clonotype was detected ten times or more. This rearrangement joins TRBV4-2 to TRBJ1-2; D gene unclear. Looked up from germline, CDR1 is LGHNA and CDR2 is YNFKEQ. V was clipped by 4 bases and J by 1 base, with 16 bases between them. The CDR3 sequence is 16 residues long. CDR3 DNA: TGTGCCAGCAGCCCGAGTTCGGGCAGAGTTAACTATGGCTACACCTTC. It is translated as CASSPSSGRVNYGYTF.

This clonotype appeared many times. The J gene is TRBJ2-1, the V gene TRBV19; weak D call: TRBD1 (7 bases). V was cut by 8 bases and J by 0 bases, with 11 bases left in between. The CDR3 runs 14 residues. In germline, CDR1 is LNHDA, CDR2 SQIVND (reference sequence). CDR3 coding DNA: TGTGCCAGTCGGCAGGGGGGCTCCTACAATGAGCAGTTCTTC. Translating gives CASRQGGSYNEQFF.